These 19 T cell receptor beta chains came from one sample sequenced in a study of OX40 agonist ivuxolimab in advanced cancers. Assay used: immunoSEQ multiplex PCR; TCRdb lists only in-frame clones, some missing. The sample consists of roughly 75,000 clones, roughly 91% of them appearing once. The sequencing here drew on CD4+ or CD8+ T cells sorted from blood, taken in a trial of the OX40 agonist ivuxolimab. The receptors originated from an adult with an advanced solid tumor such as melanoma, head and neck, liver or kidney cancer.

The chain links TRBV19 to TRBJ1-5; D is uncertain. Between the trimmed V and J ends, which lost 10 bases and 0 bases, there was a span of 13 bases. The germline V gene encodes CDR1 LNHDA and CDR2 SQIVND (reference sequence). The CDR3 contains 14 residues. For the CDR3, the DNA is TGTGCCACCTGGGCCAAGTATAGCAATCAGCCCCAGCATTTT. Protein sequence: CATWAKYSNQPQHF.

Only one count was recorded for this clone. CDR3: CASRFSGTGQETQYF. CDR3 bases: TGTGCCAGCAGATTCAGCGGGACTGGGCAAGAGACCCAGTACTTC. The chain uses TRBV6-5 and TRBJ2-5; 7 bases match TRBD2. This CDR3 is built from 15 residues. CDR1 is MNHEY and CDR2 is SVGAGI in the germline V gene. V lost 6 bases, J lost 2 bases, and 9 bases stayed unmatched.

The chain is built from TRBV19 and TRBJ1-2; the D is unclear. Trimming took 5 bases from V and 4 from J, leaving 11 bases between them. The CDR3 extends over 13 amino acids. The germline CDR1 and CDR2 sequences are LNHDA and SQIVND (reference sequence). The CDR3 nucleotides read TGTGCCAGTAGTTTTATCGCCCTCTATGGCTACACCTTC. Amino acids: CASSFIALYGYTF.

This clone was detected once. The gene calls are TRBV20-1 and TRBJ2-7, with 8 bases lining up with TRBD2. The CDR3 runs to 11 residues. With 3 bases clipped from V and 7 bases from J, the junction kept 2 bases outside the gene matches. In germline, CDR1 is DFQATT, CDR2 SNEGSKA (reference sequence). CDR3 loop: CSASGRGEQYF. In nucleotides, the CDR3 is TGCAGTGCTAGCGGGAGGGGTGAGCAGTACTTC.

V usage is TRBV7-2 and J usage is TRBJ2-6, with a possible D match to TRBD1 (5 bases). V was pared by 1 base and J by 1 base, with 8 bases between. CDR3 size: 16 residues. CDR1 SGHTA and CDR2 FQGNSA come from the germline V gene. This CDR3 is CASSLGSGSGANVLTF. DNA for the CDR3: TGTGCCAGCAGCTTAGGGTCAGGGTCTGGGGCCAACGTCCTGACTTTC.

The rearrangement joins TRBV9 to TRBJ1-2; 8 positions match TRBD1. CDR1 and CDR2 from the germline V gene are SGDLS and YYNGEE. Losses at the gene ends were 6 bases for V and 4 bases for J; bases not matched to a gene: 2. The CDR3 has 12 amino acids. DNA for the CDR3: TGTGCCAGCAACGGACAGGGCTATGGCTACACCTTC. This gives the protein CASNGQGYGYTF.

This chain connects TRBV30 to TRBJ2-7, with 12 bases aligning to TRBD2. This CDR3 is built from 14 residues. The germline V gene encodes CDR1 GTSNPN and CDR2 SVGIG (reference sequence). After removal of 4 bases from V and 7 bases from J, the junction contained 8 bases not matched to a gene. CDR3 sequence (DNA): TGTGCCTGGAACCTAGCGGGAGGGCCGAGTGAGCAGTACTTC. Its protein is CAWNLAGGPSEQYF.

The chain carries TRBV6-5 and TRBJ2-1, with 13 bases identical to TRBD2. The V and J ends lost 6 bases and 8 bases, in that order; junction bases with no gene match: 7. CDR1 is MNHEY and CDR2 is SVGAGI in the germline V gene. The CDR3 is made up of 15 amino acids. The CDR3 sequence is CASRLTSGRAYEQFF. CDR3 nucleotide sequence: TGTGCCAGCAGATTAACTAGCGGGAGGGCCTATGAGCAGTTCTTC.

CDR3 sequence reads: CASSSHYEQYF. CDR3 DNA sequence: TGTGCCAGCAGCTCACACTACGAGCAGTACTTC. The chain employs TRBV11-2 and TRBJ2-5; D gene uncertain. The DNA matches TRBJ2-7 better at its end, which makes the J call doubtful. There are 11 residues in the CDR3. Germline assignment: CDR1 SGHAT and CDR2 FQNNGV.

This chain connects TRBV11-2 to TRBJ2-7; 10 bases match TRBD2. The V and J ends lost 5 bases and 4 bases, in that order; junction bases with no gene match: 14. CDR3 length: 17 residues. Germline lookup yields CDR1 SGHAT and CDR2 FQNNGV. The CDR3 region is CASSTRLAGPFPYEQYF. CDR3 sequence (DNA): TGTGCCAGCAGCACCAGACTAGCGGGCCCCTTCCCTTACGAGCAGTACTTC.

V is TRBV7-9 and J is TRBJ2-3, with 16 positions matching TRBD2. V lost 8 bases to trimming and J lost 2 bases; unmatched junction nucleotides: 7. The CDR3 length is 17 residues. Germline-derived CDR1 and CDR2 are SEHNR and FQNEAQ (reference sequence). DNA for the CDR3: TGTGCCAGCCAAACGGGACTAGCGGGAGGGCCCACAGATACGCAGTATTTT. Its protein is CASQTGLAGGPTDTQYF.

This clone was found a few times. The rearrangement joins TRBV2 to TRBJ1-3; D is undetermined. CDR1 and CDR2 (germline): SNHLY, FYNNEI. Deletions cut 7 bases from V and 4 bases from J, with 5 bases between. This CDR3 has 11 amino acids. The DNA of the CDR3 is TGTGCCAGCAAAGGAGGAAACACCATATATTTT. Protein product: CASKGGNTIYF.

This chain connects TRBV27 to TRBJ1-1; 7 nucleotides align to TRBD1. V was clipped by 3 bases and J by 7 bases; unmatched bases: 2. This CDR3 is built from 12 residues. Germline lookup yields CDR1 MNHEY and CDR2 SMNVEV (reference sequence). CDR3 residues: CASSFRTGEAFF. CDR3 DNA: TGTGCCAGCAGTTTTAGGACAGGTGAAGCTTTCTTT.

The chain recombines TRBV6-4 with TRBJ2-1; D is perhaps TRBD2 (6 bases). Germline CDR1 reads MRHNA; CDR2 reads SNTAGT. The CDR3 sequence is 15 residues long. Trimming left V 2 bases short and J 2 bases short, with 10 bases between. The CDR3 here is CASSDAAGTYNEQFF. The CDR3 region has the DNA TGTGCCAGCAGTGACGCAGCGGGCACCTACAATGAGCAGTTCTTC.

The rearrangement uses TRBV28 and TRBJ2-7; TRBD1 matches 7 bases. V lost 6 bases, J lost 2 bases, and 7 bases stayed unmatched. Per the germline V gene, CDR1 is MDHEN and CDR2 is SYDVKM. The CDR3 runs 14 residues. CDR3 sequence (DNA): TGTGCCAGCAGACACCCGACAGGGCCCTACGAGCAGTACTTC. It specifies CASRHPTGPYEQYF.

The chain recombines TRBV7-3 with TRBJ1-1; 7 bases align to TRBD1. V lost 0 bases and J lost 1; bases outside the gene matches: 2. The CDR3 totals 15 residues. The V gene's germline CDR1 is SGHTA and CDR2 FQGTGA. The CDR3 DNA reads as TGTGCCAGCAGCTTAACGGGACAGAGGAACACTGAAGCTTTCTTT. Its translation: CASSLTGQRNTEAFF.

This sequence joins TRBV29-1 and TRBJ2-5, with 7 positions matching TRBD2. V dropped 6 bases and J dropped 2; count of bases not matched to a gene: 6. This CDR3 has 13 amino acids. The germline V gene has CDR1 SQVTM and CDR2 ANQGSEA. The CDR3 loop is CSVGRGLQETQYF. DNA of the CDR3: TGCAGCGTCGGTCGGGGACTACAAGAGACCCAGTACTTC. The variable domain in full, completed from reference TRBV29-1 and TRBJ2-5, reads SAVISQKPSRDICQRGTSLTIQCQVDSQVTMMFWYRQQPGQSLTLIATANQGSEATYESGFVIDKFPISRPNLTFSTLTVSNMSPEDSSIYLCSVGRGLQETQYFGPGTRLLVL.

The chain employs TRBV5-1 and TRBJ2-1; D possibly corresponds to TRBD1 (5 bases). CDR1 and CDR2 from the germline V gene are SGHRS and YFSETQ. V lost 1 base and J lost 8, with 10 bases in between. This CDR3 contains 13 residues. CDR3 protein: CASSLPQADEQFF. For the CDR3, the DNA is TGCGCCAGCAGCTTGCCACAGGCGGATGAGCAGTTCTTC.

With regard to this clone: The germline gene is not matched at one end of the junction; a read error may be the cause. This CDR3 reads CASRTGTSGYNEQFF. CDR3 sequence (DNA): TGTGCAAGTAGAACCGGGACTAGTGGTTACAATGAGCAGTTCTTC. The chain joins TRBV19 to TRBJ2-1; TRBD2 aligns across 8 bases. The germline gives CDR1 LNHDA, CDR2 SQIVND (reference sequence). This CDR3 region has 15 residues.